These 2 T cell receptor beta chains share one sample of origin, sequenced in a study of beta chain features in type 1 diabetes. Expressed TCRB transcripts were sequenced after all isolated RNA was converted to cDNA. The repertoire was sequenced with immunoSEQ multiplex PCR; TCRdb's copy has only in-frame clones and lacks some. This table has more than 300,000 clones, about 15% appearing once. The sequencing input was naive CD4+ T cells from blood. The source of these receptors is a woman aged 18-29 years in good health.

The V gene is TRBV21-1, the J gene TRBJ2-7; TRBD1, as called in the table, went unchecked against the DNA. TRBV21-1 is described as a pseudogene. This CDR3 contains 15 residues. The CDR3 DNA follows: TGTGCCAGCAGCAAAGACAGGGGGCGGTCCTACGAGCAGTACTTC. This sequence encodes CASSKDRGRSYEQYF.

The gene calls are TRBV30 and TRBJ2-3, with TRBD1 matching over 7 bases. This CDR3 has 15 amino acids. With 0 bases clipped from V and 4 bases from J, the junction kept 7 bases outside the gene matches. Germline V gene sequence: CDR1 GTSNPN, CDR2 SVGIG (reference sequence). The CDR3 DNA is TGTGCCTGGAGTGTGGGTCTAGGGGGCGCAGATACGCAGTATTTT. It yields the protein CAWSVGLGGADTQYF.